This is a list of T cell receptor beta chains from one sample in a study of blood T cell repertoires in COVID-19. Clones were sequenced by immunoSEQ multiplex PCR, and TCRdb holds only the in-frame ones, with some missing. In the table there are 110,000 to 150,000 clones, approximately 90% of which are singletons. Input material: peripheral blood. All receptors derive from a man aged 55-75 years with active or convalescent COVID-19. The CDR3 runs from the conserved cysteine through the conserved F or W. A row's size may be missing; if present it is once, few, many or a size class.

CDR3 protein: CASSPPGGRANVLTF
J gene: TRBJ2-6
clone size: .
V gene: TRBV19

CDR3 protein: CAWSVLDRGNQPQHF
J gene: TRBJ1-5
clone size: .
V gene: TRBV30

CDR3 protein: CASSLTGGRAIYEQYF
J gene: TRBJ2-7
clone size: .
V gene: TRBV28

CDR3 protein: CASSLGPGTGSETQYF
J gene: TRBJ2-5
clone size: .
V gene: TRBV5-1

CDR3 protein: CAWSGGTVGQPQHF
J gene: TRBJ1-5
clone size: .
V gene: TRBV30

CDR3 protein: CASSLTGTGFTEAFF
J gene: TRBJ1-1
clone size: .
V gene: TRBV28

CDR3 protein: CASKSDRGSNYGYTF
J gene: TRBJ1-2
clone size: .
V gene: TRBV2

CDR3 protein: CASSPSAGPRFETQYF
J gene: TRBJ2-5
clone size: .
V gene: TRBV18

CDR3 protein: CASSMGTDYGYTF
J gene: TRBJ1-2
clone size: .
V gene: TRBV19

CDR3 protein: CASSQERGSEQFF
J gene: TRBJ2-1
clone size: .
V gene: TRBV4-1

CDR3 protein: CAWSHSGVEGETQYF
J gene: TRBJ2-5
clone size: once
V gene: TRBV30

CDR3 protein: CASSTWDRGSQPQHF
J gene: TRBJ1-5
clone size: .
V gene: TRBV6-5

CDR3 protein: CASSLPQGGGQETQYF
J gene: TRBJ2-5
clone size: .
V gene: TRBV5-1

CDR3 protein: CASSEPRTGGRGEKLFF
J gene: TRBJ1-4
clone size: .
V gene: TRBV6-1